This T cell receptor (beta chain) was found in a study of cytomegalovirus exposure and HLA in healthy donors. Primers: 60 Vbeta forward and 13 Jbeta reverse. TCRdb keeps only in-frame clones here, not all; method: immunoSEQ multiplex PCR. The table records under 140,000 clones, roughly three quarters of them present only once. The CDR3 is 13 residues long. Trimming removed 11 bases at V and 2 bases at J, with 15 bases between. Germline V gene data show CDR1 as MNHEY and CDR2 as SMNVEV (reference sequence). Comments on this clone: Antigen unknown.

Findings of the study overall: Across all donors, roughly uniform sequencing depth was an assumption of the presence/absence analyses.

The chain joins TRBV27 to TRBJ1-2, with D possibly being TRBD1 (5 bases). This receptor was taken from a man aged 30-40 years in good health and CMV-seropositive. The specimen was PBMCs. In DNA form, the CDR3 reads TGTGCCGCCAGGGCCAACGGGAACTATGGCTACACCTTC. This encodes CAARANGNYGYTF.